This T cell receptor beta chain was sequenced for a study of blood T cell repertoires in COVID-19. The CDR3 loop spans 18 amino acids. After removal of 7 bases from V and 0 bases from J, the junction contained 14 bases not matched to a gene. The V gene's germline CDR1 is SGHTA and CDR2 FQGNSA. Authors' methods: For nucleated cells, counts were estimated from reference gene primer amplification. The repertoire was sequenced with immunoSEQ multiplex PCR; TCRdb's copy has only in-frame clones and lacks some. V, J and clone size are those of that table, while D and trimming were read from the DNA. The sample includes about 60,000 clones, approximately 91% seen only once; the top ten take 3% to 4.5%.

The sequenced material came from peripheral blood. The chain joins TRBV7-2 to TRBJ1-3; 8 nucleotides line up with TRBD1. The clonotype was recovered from a man aged 65 to 85 with acute or convalescent COVID-19. DNA of the CDR3: TGTGCCAGCACCCAATACGCGCAGGGGGCAAGCTCTGGAAACACCATATATTTT. Its protein product is CASTQYAQGASSGNTIYF.